This TCR beta chain was obtained from a study of blood T cell repertoires in COVID-19. Study-wide context: Specimens from acute and convalescent COVID-19 originated in the United States, Italy and Spain. PBMCs, B-cell-depleted T cells, or T cells provided the cDNA or gDNA that made up the material.

Patients in Seattle were enrolled during active infection, then followed longitudinally. Original handling: For nucleated cells, counts were estimated from reference gene primer amplification. Assay: immunoSEQ multiplex PCR; the TCRdb copy retains only in-frame clones and omits some. Clone size and the V and J calls come from that table; the DNA yielded D and trimming. Here the sample spans a few hundred thousand clones, more than 65% being singletons. Trimming took 2 bases from V and 6 from J, leaving 5 bases between them. The CDR3 spans 13 residues. Sequencing was performed on peripheral blood. The sequence came from a person aged 65-85 years with COVID-19, enrolled during active disease. The chain couples TRBV12-3 or TRBV12-4 to TRBJ2-6, with D uncertain. Here the CDR3 reads CASSLSMANVLTF. The DNA of the CDR3 is TGTGCCAGCAGTTTATCCATGGCCAACGTCCTGACTTTC.